This is a list of T cell receptor beta chains from one sample in a study of T-cell memory formation after mild COVID-19. From the 5' RACE reads, TCRdb called clonotypes with MiXCR, one entry per CDR3 protein. This sample has under 200,000 distinct CDR3 sequences, with around 10% found just once. Sequencing input: PBMCs or a T cell subset sorted from them (not recorded which). These TCRs come from a young man who had mild COVID-19 (a few samples of this study predate the infection). Cell type and time point are not known. Each CDR3 is given with its conserved first and last residue. Each record gives: J gene, clone size, V gene, D gene, CDR3 protein, CDR3 DNA. The D gene is left open where the match is weak. Clone size is not always given. Where it is, it says once, few, many or a class for expanded clones.

>TRBJ1-1|few|TRBV12-3/TRBV12-4|NA
CASSSRDRKNTEAFF
TGTGCCAGCAGTTCCCGGGACCGAAAGAACACTGAAGCTTTCTTT
>TRBJ2-3|NA|TRBV7-2|NA
CASSLGPYTDTQYF
TGTGCCAGCAGCTTAGGCCCTTACACAGATACGCAGTATTTT
>TRBJ2-7|NA|TRBV20-1|TRBD1
CSARPTGGGYEQYF
TGCAGTGCTAGACCGACAGGGGGGGGATACGAGCAGTACTTC
>TRBJ2-1|few|TRBV11-2|NA
CASSLTGLNEQFF
TGTGCCAGCAGCTTGACAGGACTTAATGAGCAGTTCTTC
>TRBJ2-7|many|TRBV7-8|TRBD1
CASSSRPGQGGYEQYF
TGTGCCAGCAGCTCACGACCGGGACAGGGGGGTTACGAGCAGTACTTC
>TRBJ1-1|few|TRBV5-6|NA
CASSGERALGTEAFF
TGTGCCAGCAGCGGCGAAAGGGCGTTGGGCACTGAAGCTTTCTTT
>TRBJ1-6|NA|TRBV5-1|NA
CASSLGQSSSPLHF
TGCGCCAGCAGCTTGGGACAGTCAAGTTCACCCCTCCACTTT
>TRBJ2-5|many|TRBV6-5|TRBD2
CASSVAGGQETQYF
TGTGCCAGCAGTGTAGCGGGGGGGCAAGAGACCCAGTACTTC
>TRBJ2-5|NA|TRBV5-4|TRBD1
CASSLNRDRVFF
TGTGCCAGCAGCTTGAACCGGGACAGGGTGTTCTTC
>TRBJ1-5|many|TRBV28|NA
CASNQPPSQPQHF
TGTGCCAGCAACCAACCCCCGTCGCAGCCCCAGCATTTT
>TRBJ2-3|few|TRBV20-1|TRBD2
CSAGSWGSGGTDTQYF
TGCAGTGCTGGATCTTGGGGTAGCGGGGGAACAGATACGCAGTATTTT
>TRBJ1-1|few|TRBV6-5|NA
CASRWGGELAEAFF
TGTGCCAGCAGATGGGGAGGGGAACTCGCTGAAGCTTTCTTT
>TRBJ1-3|few|TRBV18|NA
CASSPGTGNTIYF
TGTGCCAGCTCACCCGGCACTGGAAACACCATATATTTT
>TRBJ2-1|many|TRBV12-3/TRBV12-4|TRBD2
CASTGTSGVYNEQFF
TGTGCCAGCACCGGGACTAGCGGGGTATACAATGAGCAGTTCTTC
>TRBJ1-5|few|TRBV7-2|NA
CASSLGVQPQHF
TGTGCCAGCAGCTTAGGGGTACAGCCCCAGCATTTT
>TRBJ1-1|NA|TRBV12-3/TRBV12-4|NA
CASRARRGWTEAFF
TGTGCCAGCAGGGCCCGTAGGGGTTGGACTGAAGCTTTCTTT
>TRBJ2-6|NA|TRBV2|TRBD2
CASSGRGGGANVLTF
TGTGCCAGCAGTGGTCGCGGGGGTGGGGCCAACGTCCTGACTTTC
>TRBJ2-7|few|TRBV20-1|NA
CSARDFAESSYEQYF
TGCAGTGCTAGAGATTTCGCGGAAAGCTCCTACGAGCAGTACTTC
>TRBJ1-6|few|TRBV29-1|TRBD1
CSVSTGGNSPLHF
TGCAGCGTTTCGACAGGGGGTAATTCACCCCTCCACTTT
>TRBJ1-2|few|TRBV12-3/TRBV12-4|TRBD1
CASRPGQGRGYTF
TGTGCCAGCAGACCAGGACAGGGACGGGGCTACACCTTC
>TRBJ1-2|NA|TRBV2|NA
CASSEAGLYGYTF
TGTGCCAGCAGTGAAGCGGGGCTCTATGGCTACACCTTC
>TRBJ1-6|NA|TRBV7-2|NA
CASSLGSGVKNSPLHF
TGTGCCAGCAGCTTAGGGTCAGGGGTTAAGAATTCACCCCTCCACTTT
>TRBJ2-3|NA|TRBV11-2|TRBD1
CASSLDRDRVYF
TGTGCCAGCAGCTTAGACCGGGACAGGGTGTATTTT
>TRBJ1-4|few|TRBV4-1|NA
CASSQAGATNEKLFF
TGCGCCAGCAGCCAAGCGGGGGCAACTAATGAAAAACTGTTTTTT
>TRBJ2-7|many|TRBV5-1|NA
CASSFAGIYEQYF
TGCGCCAGCAGCTTCGCAGGGATCTACGAGCAGTACTTC
>TRBJ2-7|NA|TRBV5-1|TRBD2
CASSWEGNYEQYF
TGCGCCAGCAGCTGGGAGGGCAACTACGAGCAGTACTTC
>TRBJ1-5|NA|TRBV11-2|NA
CASSIREDQPQHF
TGTGCCAGCAGCATCAGGGAAGACCAGCCCCAGCATTTT
>TRBJ2-2|many|TRBV6-2/TRBV6-3|TRBD2
CASIPIGTSGHTGELFF
TGTGCCAGCATCCCGATCGGGACTAGCGGGCACACCGGGGAGCTGTTTTTT
>TRBJ2-1|many|TRBV4-2|TRBD2
CASSQETSGNEQFF
TGTGCCAGCAGCCAGGAGACTAGCGGCAATGAGCAGTTCTTC
>TRBJ1-2|NA|TRBV7-2|TRBD1
CASSGGQVYGYTF
TGTGCCAGTTCAGGGGGACAGGTCTATGGCTACACCTTC
>TRBJ1-5|few|TRBV3-1|NA
CASSQDRHQPQHF
TGTGCCAGCAGCCAAGATCGGCATCAGCCCCAGCATTTT
>TRBJ2-2|NA|TRBV20-1|TRBD2
CSASGGGFRTGELFF
TGCAGTGCTAGCGGGGGGGGCTTTCGCACCGGGGAGCTGTTTTTT
>TRBJ1-3|NA|TRBV7-2|NA
CASQAGPQDTIYF
TGTGCCAGCCAAGCGGGACCCCAAGACACCATATATTTT
>TRBJ1-1|few|TRBV27|NA
CASSSMGGFSYTEAFF
TGTGCCAGCAGTTCAATGGGTGGTTTCTCGTACACTGAAGCTTTCTTT
>TRBJ2-2|NA|TRBV18|NA
CASSPPPPGELFF
TGTGCCAGCTCACCACCCCCCCCGGGGGAGCTGTTTTTT
>TRBJ2-3|many|TRBV2|TRBD1
CASRAQGLTDTQYF
TGTGCCAGCAGGGCACAGGGGCTCACAGATACGCAGTATTTT
>TRBJ1-4|many|TRBV10-3|NA
CAISAGTGEKLFF
TGTGCCATCAGCGCGGGGACGGGAGAAAAACTGTTTTTT